The source of this T cell receptor (beta chain) is a study of post-analysis software for immune sequencing data (dated by TCRdb to about 2015). In the study overall: Relapsing-remitting, secondary progressive and progressive-relapsing multiple sclerosis were recorded as disease courses, and subtype annotation was lacking for some patients. Patient repertoires were compared against around 10 previously published healthy control repertoires from donors aged about 6 to 26 years. A subset of samples was prepared in parallel using single-end sample barcoding, then pooled and co-amplified after Illumina adapter ligation. Broad study findings and their caveats: The multiple sclerosis patient group was slightly younger than the control group. Strong co-clustering of samples prepared in the same batch was shown by direct clustering with F measure, prompting a batch-effect correction. Normalized Chao1 diversity was significantly lower in multiple sclerosis patients than controls, suggesting substantial peripheral T-cell clonal expansion. Significantly higher frequencies in patients than in controls were found for roughly 5 TRBV segments, including TRBV5-6, TRBV5-1 and TRBV20-1.

Libraries were made using PCR. Sequenced using an Illumina HiSeq 2500. To reduce PCR and sequencing biases, unique molecular identifiers were incorporated into the TCR beta cDNA libraries. Every 1 to 10 million input T cells yielded 500,000 or so cDNA molecules, meaning each molecule approximated one T cell. Patient libraries were prepared and sequenced with the same protocol used for the earlier healthy control dataset. Within a given batch, samples were prepared together, multiplexed and sequenced on the same HiSeq lane. Processing in the source paper ran as follows. MIGEC handled the raw barcoded reads, throwing out single-read molecular identifier groups before consensus assembly and CDR3 extraction. VDJtools was used for post-analysis of the clonotype tables, with diversity normalized by down-sampling every dataset to the smallest sample size. Repertoire overlap clustering matched CDR3 amino acid but not nucleotide sequences to correct batch-related cross-sample contamination. Starting from the raw public reads, TCRdb applied fastp trimming at Q25, assembled clones with MiXCR and retained in-frame beta chains. All rows with the same CDR3 protein become a single entry with the most common DNA and genes. The V and J calls come from TCRdb's annotation, not from the publication. The sample contains 700,000 to 900,000 distinct CDR3 sequences, about 45% of them found a single time. The ten largest clones represent roughly 4.4% of the sample.

The CDR3 sequence holds 11 residues, the cysteine and phenylalanine included. The only DNA kept is the CDR3, 33 bases in frame from the first base. Based on the germline V gene, the CDR1 and CDR2 sequences are ENHRY and SYGVKD. To demonstrate the VDJtools post-analysis software, the study profiled TCR beta repertoires from the peripheral blood of about 13 young patients with multiple sclerosis. The patients with multiple sclerosis were children and adolescents between about 6 and 17 years of age. With regard to this clonotype: Its binding antigen is unknown. One junction end disagrees with the germline gene, perhaps due to a read error.

The chain employs TRBV10-3 and TRBJ2-7, with no confidently assigned D gene. The sequence came from a girl aged 10 to 17 with multiple sclerosis. Material: blood. The CDR3 loop reads CAIRSSNEQYF. The DNA reads TGTGCCATCAGAAGCTCCAACGAGCAGTACTTC.